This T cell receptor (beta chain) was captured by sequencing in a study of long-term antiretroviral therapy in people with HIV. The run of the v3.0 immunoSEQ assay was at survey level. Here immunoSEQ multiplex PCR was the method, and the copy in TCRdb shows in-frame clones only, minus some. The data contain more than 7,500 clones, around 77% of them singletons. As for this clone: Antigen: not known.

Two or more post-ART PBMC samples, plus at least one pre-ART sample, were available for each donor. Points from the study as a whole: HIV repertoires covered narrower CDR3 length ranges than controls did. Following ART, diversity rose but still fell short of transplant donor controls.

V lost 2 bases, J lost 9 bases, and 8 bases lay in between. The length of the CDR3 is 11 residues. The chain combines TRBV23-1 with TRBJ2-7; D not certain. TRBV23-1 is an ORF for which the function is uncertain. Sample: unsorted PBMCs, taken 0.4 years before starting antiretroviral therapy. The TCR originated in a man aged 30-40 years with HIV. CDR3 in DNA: TGCGCCAGCAGTCAAAAGGCAGGGCAGTACTTC. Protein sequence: CASSQKAGQYF.